The count of the clone carrying this T cell receptor (beta chain) is one. These data originate in a study of blood T cells in healthy people across ages. The second PCR ran about 6 to 12 cycles with a sample-barcoded 5' primer and J-beta primers. TCRdb analysed the 5' RACE reads with MiXCR anew, one entry per CDR3 protein. The sample comprises 650,000 to 950,000 distinct CDR3 sequences, more than 40% of which are singletons, and approximately 19% rests with the top ten. This CDR3 has 15 residues. The germline V gene encodes CDR1 MNHNS and CDR2 SASEGT. The V gene end was trimmed by 5 bases and the J gene end by 7 bases; junction bases not matched to a gene: 14. Each donor had 8.5 to 10 milliliters of peripheral blood drawn.

This chain uses TRBV6-1 with TRBJ2-7; TRBD1 matches at 7 bases. The sequence was obtained from a man aged 60-69 years in good health. Material for sequencing was blood. The CDR3, as DNA: TGTGCCAGCAGTCCCCACTCCTGGACAGGTCATGAGCAGTACTTC. Amino acid sequence: CASSPHSWTGHEQYF.